This T cell receptor beta chain originates from a study of PD-L1 blockade in urothelial cancer. In the case of this clone: Its antigen is currently unknown.

Spiking each PCR with synthetic TCR analog templates was performed. The repertoire was sequenced with immunoSEQ multiplex PCR; TCRdb's copy has only in-frame clones and lacks some. This sample has 50,000 to 55,000 clones, with 85% to 90% found just once. This sample's time point: peripheral blood 6 weeks after treatment start. Patients presented with locally advanced or metastatic urothelial carcinoma. Per patient, between 1 and 8 samples were collected at pretreatment and on-treatment time points. J gave up 13 bases and V 5 bases, and 6 bases lay outside the gene matches. The length of the CDR3 is 11 residues. Germline V CDR1 and CDR2: SQVTM, ANQGSEA. Study results and caveats: Below-median TCR clonality that was measured in pretreatment blood predicted better survival.

The TCR was taken from a man aged 60-69 years with urothelial cancer. The chain joins TRBV29-1 to TRBJ1-4; 8 bases agree with TRBD1. Sample: PBMCs, taken around atezolizumab (anti-PD-L1) treatment. The CDR3: CSVSSGTGLFF. CDR3 sequence (DNA): TGCAGCGTTTCTTCGGGGACAGGACTGTTTTTT.